These 21 T cell receptor beta chains were sequenced from one sample in a study of shared clonotypes between healthy human individuals. The protocol was immunoSEQ multiplex PCR, while the TCRdb copy is restricted to in-frame clones and leaves out a portion. The data contain millions of clones, about 95% of them singletons. Naive CD8 isolation took CD45RO-negative cells positively selected for CCR7 and excluded terminally differentiated effector memory CD45RA+ cells. The sample was naive CD8+ T cells sorted from blood. The source is a man younger than 35 in good health.

This chain joins TRBV27 and TRBJ2-7; D is possibly TRBD1 (5 bases). The germline V gene has CDR1 MNHEY and CDR2 SMNVEV (reference sequence). The CDR3 is 14 amino acids. Trimming pared 5 bases from V and 2 bases from J, leaving 13 bases between. CDR3 DNA sequence: TGTGCCAGCAGTGGCCTGGGGCCGGCCTACGAGCAGTACTTC. This codes for CASSGLGPAYEQYF.

The V call is TRBV27, the J call TRBJ1-1, with D perhaps matching TRBD1 (6 bases). The germline V gene encodes CDR1 MNHEY and CDR2 SMNVEV (reference sequence). V dropped 6 bases and J dropped 6 bases, with 14 bases sitting between them. This CDR3 is built from 13 residues. The CDR3 is CASRPTGFSEAFF. The DNA of the CDR3 is TGTGCCAGCAGACCTACAGGGTTTTCTGAAGCTTTCTTT.

This chain connects TRBV28 to TRBJ1-1; 10 bases map to TRBD1. The germline V gene encodes CDR1 MDHEN and CDR2 SYDVKM. The ends lost 5 bases at V and 1 base at J; junction bases unmatched: 10. The CDR3 totals 17 residues. The DNA of the CDR3 is TGTGCCAGCAGTAGCCCCCGGGACAGGGGCGGGAACACTGAAGCTTTCTTT. It codes for CASSSPRDRGGNTEAFF.

This chain joins TRBV28 and TRBJ2-2; no clear D. CDR1 and CDR2 from the germline V gene are MDHEN and SYDVKM. There are 15 residues in the CDR3. The ends were cut back, 6 bases at V and 3 bases at J, with 14 bases in the middle. The CDR3 sequence is CASSLGPGDTGELFF. The DNA of the CDR3 is TGTGCCAGCAGCCTAGGTCCTGGGGACACCGGGGAGCTGTTTTTT. The entire variable domain, with the rest obtained from reference TRBV28 and TRBJ2-2, is as follows: DVKVTQSSRYLVKRTGEKVFLECVQDMDHENMFWYRQDPGLGLRLIYFSYDVKMKEKGDIPEGYSVSREKKERFSLILESASTNQTSMYLCASSLGPGDTGELFFGEGSRLTVL.

The rearrangement joins TRBV27 to TRBJ2-3; D is ambiguous. CDR1 is MNHEY, CDR2 SMNVEV, per germline (reference sequence). This CDR3 has 16 amino acids. The V and J ends lost 6 bases and 0 bases respectively, with 16 bases between them. This CDR3 reads CASSILGAPSTDTQYF. DNA for the CDR3: TGTGCCAGCAGCATTCTAGGAGCACCTAGCACAGATACGCAGTATTTT.

This clone was counted once. This chain connects TRBV14 to TRBJ2-5, with D perhaps matching TRBD1 (6 bases). The CDR3 spans 15 residues. V dropped 4 bases and J dropped 1 base, with 13 bases sitting between them. Germline V gene data show CDR1 as SGHDN and CDR2 as FVKESK. CDR3 region: CASSPGQLLQETQYF. The CDR3 DNA is TGTGCCAGCAGCCCCGGACAGCTTCTCCAAGAGACCCAGTACTTC.

This chain uses TRBV6-5 with TRBJ2-2; D ambiguous. This CDR3 is built from 12 residues. From germline, CDR1 is MNHEY and CDR2 SVGAGI. The V gene lost 5 bases and the J gene lost 7 bases, with 8 bases spanning the gap. CDR3 in DNA: TGTGCCAGCAGTCTCAGCCACGGGGAGCTGTTTTTT. This encodes CASSLSHGELFF.

The chain has TRBV27 and TRBJ1-2, with 8 bases that match TRBD1. The CDR3 contains 14 residues. V shed 5 bases and J 8 bases; nucleotides not matched to a gene: 10. The germline V gene has CDR1 MNHEY and CDR2 SMNVEV (reference sequence). This CDR3 reads CASSPGQGQGGYTF. The CDR3 DNA reads as TGTGCCAGCAGTCCAGGACAGGGCCAAGGGGGCTACACCTTC.

The V and J genes are TRBV10-3 and TRBJ2-5; a possible D gene is TRBD2 (6 bases). CDR3 length equals 15 residues. The germline gives CDR1 ENHRY, CDR2 SYGVKD. V lost 0 bases and J lost 1, with 9 bases in between. The CDR3 nucleotides read TGTGCCATCAGTGAGTCGGAGGGACTCCAAGAGACCCAGTACTTC. This gives the protein CAISESEGLQETQYF.

This clone was seen once. The J gene is TRBJ2-1, the V gene TRBV30; 8 nucleotides match TRBD1. V was clipped by 0 bases and J by 7 bases; unmatched bases: 8. This CDR3 has 15 amino acids. Germline lookup yields CDR1 GTSNPN and CDR2 SVGIG (reference sequence). The CDR3 DNA reads as TGTGCCTGGAGTGTTGGGCAGGGGGCTCGGAATGAGCAGTTCTTC. This gives the protein CAWSVGQGARNEQFF.

The chain couples TRBV19 to TRBJ2-1; a weak D match, TRBD2 (5 bases). Trimming removed 4 bases from V and 0 bases from J, with 13 bases in between. The CDR3 runs to 16 residues. CDR1 is LNHDA and CDR2 is SQIVND in the germline V gene (reference sequence). CDR3 sequence: CASSTTDLYSYNEQFF. CDR3 nucleotide sequence: TGTGCCAGTAGTACCACGGACTTGTACTCCTACAATGAGCAGTTCTTC. Full variable domain (outside the CDR3, taken from reference TRBV19 and TRBJ2-1): DGGITQSPKYLFRKEGQNVTLSCEQNLNHDAMYWYRQDPGQGLRLIYYSQIVNDFQKGDIAEGYSVSREKKESFPLTVTSAQKNPTAFYLCASSTTDLYSYNEQFFGPGTRLTVL.

CDR3 protein: CASNSNTGELFF. CDR3 coding DNA: TGTGCCAGCAACTCGAACACCGGGGAGCTGTTTTTT. The rearrangement links TRBV5-4 to TRBJ2-2; D not certain. In germline, CDR1 is SGHNT, CDR2 YYREEE (reference sequence). V lost 6 bases and J lost 0, with 3 bases in between. There are 12 residues in the CDR3. The full variable domain, in which reference TRBV5-4 and TRBJ2-2 provide the parts outside the CDR3, is ETGVTQSPTHLIKTRGQQVTLRCSSQSGHNTVSWYQQALGQGPQFIFQYYREEENGRGNFPPRFSGLQFPNYSSELNVNALELDDSALYLCASNSNTGELFFGEGSRLTVL.

V gene TRBV2 combines with J gene TRBJ2-1, with 9 bases fitting TRBD2. This CDR3 is 14 amino acids long. The V gene end was trimmed by 8 bases and the J gene end by 7 bases; junction bases not matched to a gene: 9. CDR1 is SNHLY, CDR2 FYNNEI, per germline. CDR3 bases: TGTGCCAGCGACGAGGGTAGCGGGAGAAATGAGCAGTTCTTC. Translated: CASDEGSGRNEQFF.

The chain recombines TRBV11-1 with TRBJ2-7; the D gene is possibly TRBD1 (6 bases). V lost 4 bases and J 0 bases, leaving 13 bases between the germline ends. This CDR3 is 15 amino acids long. CDR1 and CDR2 from the germline V gene are SGHAT and FQDESV (reference sequence). CDR3 nucleotides: TGTGCCAGCAGCTGGTTCCGGGACACCTCCTACGAGCAGTACTTC. This translates into CASSWFRDTSYEQYF.

The chain is built from TRBV2 and TRBJ2-5; 11 positions match TRBD2. Per the germline V gene, CDR1 is SNHLY and CDR2 is FYNNEI. The CDR3 is 17 residues long. The J segment lost 4 bases and the V segment lost 4 bases, leaving 11 bases of the junction unmatched. CDR3 residues: CASSAPPSTSGAETQYF. The CDR3 nucleotides are TGTGCCAGCAGTGCCCCACCCTCGACTAGCGGGGCAGAGACCCAGTACTTC.

About this clone itself: Additional DNA sequences in this sample encode the identical CDR3. V gene TRBV4-1 combines with J gene TRBJ2-7; 11 bases line up with TRBD1. J was trimmed by 6 bases and V by 4 bases; bases with no gene match: 5. The CDR3 sequence is 14 residues long. In germline, CDR1 is MGHRA, CDR2 YSYEKL. CDR3 residues: CASSPGQGAGEQYF. The CDR3 nucleotides read TGCGCCAGCAGCCCCGGACAGGGGGCGGGCGAGCAGTACTTC.

Note on this clone: Other DNA sequences from this sample encode an identical CDR3 as well. V is TRBV5-6 and J is TRBJ2-7; D might be TRBD1 (5 bases). The CDR3 is made up of 16 amino acids. In germline, CDR1 is SGHDT, CDR2 YYEEEE. Trimming took off 1 base at V and 0 bases at J, with 14 bases between the two ends. CDR3 sequence (DNA): TGTGCCAGCAGCTTGATGGCAGGGCTATTCTCCTACGAGCAGTACTTC. Translated, it gives CASSLMAGLFSYEQYF.

The chain couples TRBV7-8 to TRBJ2-5; 8 positions agree with TRBD1. The CDR3 has 15 amino acids. Germline-derived CDR1 and CDR2 are SGHVS and FQNEAQ. V was pared by 5 bases and J by 5 bases, with 10 bases of the junction left unmatched. The CDR3 bases are TGTGCCAGCAGCCTTGGGACAGGCCGGGGGGAGACCCAGTACTTC. It yields the protein CASSLGTGRGETQYF.

This clone has only one observation. The chain recombines TRBV9 with TRBJ1-3; D is unclear. Trimming removed 0 bases from V and 0 bases from J, with 10 bases in between. Germline CDR1 is SGDLS and CDR2 is YYNGEE. The CDR3 sequence is 16 residues long. Here the CDR3 reads CASSVDGGDSGNTIYF. The CDR3 DNA reads as TGTGCCAGCAGCGTAGATGGCGGGGACTCTGGAAACACCATATATTTT.

On this clone: The same CDR3 also results from other DNA sequences found in this sample. The chain is built from TRBV9 and TRBJ2-3; 11 nucleotides agree with TRBD2. This CDR3 spans 16 amino acids. V shed 1 base, J shed 2 bases, and the junction held 3 bases outside the gene matches. Germline-derived CDR1 and CDR2 are SGDLS and YYNGEE. The CDR3 DNA follows: TGTGCCAGCAGCGTAATAGCGGGGGGGCCCACAGATACGCAGTATTTT. It is translated as CASSVIAGGPTDTQYF.

In this sample, this clone turned up a few times. The CDR3 bases are TGTGCCAGCAGCTTGAGCGGGGGGGCGCCTTGGGAGCTGTTTTTT. Amino acids: CASSLSGGAPWELFF. This chain links TRBV11-2 with TRBJ2-2; 10 bases agree with TRBD2. The germline gives CDR1 SGHAT, CDR2 FQNNGV. The CDR3 consists of 15 residues. Unmatched junction bases numbered 7, after V lost 3 bases and J lost 9 bases.